This entry features one T cell receptor (beta chain) sequence. The antigen is not known. These data come from a study of PD-L1 blockade in urothelial cancer. Study summary: Bladder-origin urothelial cancer in males covered about 90% of the roughly 30 patients. Overall study findings and caveats: Having blood TCR clonality under the median before treatment predicted better survival.

Stated time point: pretreatment peripheral blood. Assay used: immunoSEQ multiplex PCR; TCRdb lists only in-frame clones, some missing. The data contain under 100,000 clones, 90% of them seen just once; the ten biggest clones take up under 2%. Sequences were derived from PBMCs, sampled around atezolizumab (anti-PD-L1) treatment. This clonotype originated in a man aged 55 to 70 with urothelial cancer.

This chain's CDR3 is CASSQDRTGGNQPQHF. CDR3 coding DNA: TGCGCCAGCAGCCAAGATAGGACAGGGGGCAATCAGCCCCAGCATTTT. This rearrangement joins TRBV4-3 to TRBJ1-5; 9 bases agree with TRBD1. The V gene end was trimmed by 0 bases and the J gene end by 2 bases; junction bases not matched to a gene: 2. Germline-derived CDR1 and CDR2 are LGHNA and YSLEER. The CDR3 extends over 16 amino acids.